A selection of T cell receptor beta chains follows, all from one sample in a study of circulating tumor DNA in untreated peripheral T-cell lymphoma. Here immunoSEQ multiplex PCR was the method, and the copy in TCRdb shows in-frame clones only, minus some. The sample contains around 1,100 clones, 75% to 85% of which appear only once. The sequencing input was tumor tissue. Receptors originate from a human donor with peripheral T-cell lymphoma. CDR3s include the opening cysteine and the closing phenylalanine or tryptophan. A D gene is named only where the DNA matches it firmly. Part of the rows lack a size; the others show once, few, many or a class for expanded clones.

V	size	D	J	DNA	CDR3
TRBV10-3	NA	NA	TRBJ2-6	TGTGCCAGTTCAGGGGTATCTGGGGCCAACGTCCTGACTTTC	CASSGVSGANVLTF
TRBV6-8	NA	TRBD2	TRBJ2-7	TGTGCCAGCAGGGACCTAGGGACTACCTACGAGCAGTACTTC	CASRDLGTTYEQYF
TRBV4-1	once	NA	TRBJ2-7	TGCGCCAGCAGCCAAGATGAACAGCTTACCCACTACGAGCAGTACTTC	CASSQDEQLTHYEQYF
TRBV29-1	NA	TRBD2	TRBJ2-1	TGCAGCGTTGGCGGGGAGGGTCACAATGAGCAGTTCTTC	CSVGGEGHNEQFF
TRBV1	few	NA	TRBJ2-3	TGCGCCAGCAGCCACCGACTAGCGGACACAGATACGCAGTATTTT	CASSHRLADTDTQYF
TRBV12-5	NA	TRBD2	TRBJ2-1	TGTGCCACCAAAGCGGGAGCCCTCAATGAGCAGTTCTTC	CATKAGALNEQFF
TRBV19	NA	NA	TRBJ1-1	TGTGCCAGTAGTATAAACACAGGGCAAACTGAAGCTTTCTTT	CASSINTGQTEAFF
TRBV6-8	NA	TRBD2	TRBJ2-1	TGTGCCAGCAGTGGACTAGCGGGGGGCAATGAGCAGTTCTTC	CASSGLAGGNEQFF
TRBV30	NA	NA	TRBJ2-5	TGTGCCTGGAGGAGACAGAACCAAGAGACCCAGTACTTC	CAWRRQNQETQYF
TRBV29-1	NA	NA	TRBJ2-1	TGCAGCGTTGAAGATCTGGTCAAAAATGAGCAGTTCTTC	CSVEDLVKNEQFF
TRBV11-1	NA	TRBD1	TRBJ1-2	TGTGCCAGCAGCTTAGTGGGACAGGGAACCTTAACTAACTATGGCTACACCTTC	CASSLVGQGTLTNYGYTF
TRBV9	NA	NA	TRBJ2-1	TGTGCCAGCAGCGTAGTCGGGGGCTGGGATGAGCAGTTCTTC	CASSVVGGWDEQFF
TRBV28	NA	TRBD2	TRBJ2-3	TGTGCCAGCAGTCTCCCCCTCGGGGTAGCGGGAGGGACTAGCACAGATACGCAGTATTTT	CASSLPLGVAGGTSTDTQYF
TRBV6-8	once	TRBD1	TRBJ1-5	TGTGCCAGCAGTAGCACAGGGGACAATCAGCCCCAGCATTTT	CASSSTGDNQPQHF
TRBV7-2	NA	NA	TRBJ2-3	TGTGCCAGCAGCCAAGCTGGGGGACTCACAGATACGCAGTATTTT	CASSQAGGLTDTQYF
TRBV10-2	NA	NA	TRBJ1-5	TGCGCCAGCAGTGAGTCTCCCGGGAATAGCAATCAGCCCCAGCATTTT	CASSESPGNSNQPQHF
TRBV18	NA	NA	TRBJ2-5	TGTGCCAGCTCACCACATCAAGAGACCCAGTACTTC	CASSPHQETQYF
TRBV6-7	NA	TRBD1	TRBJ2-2	TGTGCCAAGCCCGGCGACAGGGGCACCGGGGAGCTGTTTTTT	CAKPGDRGTGELFF
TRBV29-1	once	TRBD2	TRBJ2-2	TGCAGCGTCCGACTAGCGGGAGACACCGGGGAGCTGTTTTTT	CSVRLAGDTGELFF
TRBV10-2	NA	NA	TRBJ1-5	TGCGCCAGCAGTGAGACCGGGGGGCCCCAGCATTTT	CASSETGGPQHF
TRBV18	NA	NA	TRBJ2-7	TGTGCCAGCTCACCCCCGTCCCTCTCCTACAAGCAGTACTTC	CASSPPSLSYKQYF
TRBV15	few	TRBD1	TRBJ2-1	TGTGCCACCAGTCCGGGACAGGGGGACAATGAGCAGTTCTTC	CATSPGQGDNEQFF
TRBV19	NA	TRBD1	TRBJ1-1	TGTGCCAGTAGTCCGTACACAGGGGCTGAAGCTTTCTTT	CASSPYTGAEAFF
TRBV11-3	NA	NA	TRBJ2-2	TGTGCCAGCGGTCGAAATCCGGGAAGCGGGACAACCGCGGAGCTGTTTTTT	CASGRNPGSGTTAELFF
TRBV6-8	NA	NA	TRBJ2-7	TGTGCCAGCAGTTACTCGGAGACCGACGAGCAGTACTTC	CASSYSETDEQYF
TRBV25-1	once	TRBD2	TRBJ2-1	TGTGCCAGCAGGCCTAGCGGGGCGAATGAGCAGTTCTTC	CASRPSGANEQFF
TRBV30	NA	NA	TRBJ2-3	TGTGCCTGGACAGGCGGGATTCGTACAGATACGCAGTATTTT	CAWTGGIRTDTQYF
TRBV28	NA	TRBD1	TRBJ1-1	TGTGCCAGCAGTGGAGACAGGGGCAAGGGCGCTTTCTTT	CASSGDRGKGAFF
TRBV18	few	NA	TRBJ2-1	TGTGCCAGCTCACCAGGGTACAATGAGCAGTTCTTC	CASSPGYNEQFF
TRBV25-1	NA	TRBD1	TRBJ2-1	TGTGCCAGCGGCCCCCGGGACAGGGACTACAATGAGCAGTTCTTC	CASGPRDRDYNEQFF
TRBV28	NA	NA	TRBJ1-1	TGTGCCAGCAGTTTAGGGGGCATGGAAGGAACGGGCACTGAAGCTTTCTTT	CASSLGGMEGTGTEAFF
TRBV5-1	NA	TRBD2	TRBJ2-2	TGCGCCAGCAGCAACTCGGGACTAGCGGGGGGGACCGGGGAGCTGTTTTTT	CASSNSGLAGGTGELFF
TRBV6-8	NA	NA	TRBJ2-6	TGTGCCAGCAGTTACTCGAATAGTGGGGCCAACGTCCTGACTTTC	CASSYSNSGANVLTF
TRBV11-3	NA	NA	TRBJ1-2	TGTGCCAGCAGCTTAGTCGTCCTGACAGGAAACTATGGCTACACCTTC	CASSLVVLTGNYGYTF
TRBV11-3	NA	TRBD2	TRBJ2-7	TGTGCCAGCAGCTCGGGACTAGCGGGTTTCGAGCAGTACTTC	CASSSGLAGFEQYF